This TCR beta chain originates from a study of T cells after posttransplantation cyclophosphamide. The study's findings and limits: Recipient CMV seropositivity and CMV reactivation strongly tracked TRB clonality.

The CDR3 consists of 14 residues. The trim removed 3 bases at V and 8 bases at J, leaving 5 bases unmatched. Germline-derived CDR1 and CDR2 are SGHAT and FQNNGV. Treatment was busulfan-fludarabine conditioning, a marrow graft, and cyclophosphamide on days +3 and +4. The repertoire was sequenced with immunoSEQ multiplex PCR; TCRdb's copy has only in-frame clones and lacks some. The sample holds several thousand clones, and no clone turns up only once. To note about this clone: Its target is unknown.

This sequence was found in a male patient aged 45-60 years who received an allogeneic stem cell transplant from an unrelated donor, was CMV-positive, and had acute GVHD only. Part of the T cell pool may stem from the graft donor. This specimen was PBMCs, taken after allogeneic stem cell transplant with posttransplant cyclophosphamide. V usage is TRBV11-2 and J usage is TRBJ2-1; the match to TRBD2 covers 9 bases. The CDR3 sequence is CASSFRREGDEQFF. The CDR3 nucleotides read TGTGCCAGCAGCTTCCGGCGGGAGGGGGATGAGCAGTTCTTC.